Following are 20 T cell receptor beta chains from one sample sequenced in a study of T cell responses to AZD1222 COVID-19 vaccine. Method: immunoSEQ multiplex PCR; TCRdb's copy keeps in-frame clones and lacks some. Seen here are fewer than 120,000 clones, about 87% observed once, and the top ten hold roughly 15%. Sequences were derived from peripheral blood, sampled 28 days after the second AZD1222 dose. Receptor source: an adult who received the AZD1222 COVID-19 vaccine.

J is TRBJ2-1 and V is TRBV5-1; 7 bases agree with TRBD1. J gave up 5 bases and V 2 bases, and 1 base lay outside the gene matches. This CDR3 is built from 13 residues. The germline V gene has CDR1 SGHRS and CDR2 YFSETQ. CDR3 sequence (DNA): TGCGCCAGCAGCTTCGGACAGGACAATGAGCAGTTCTTC. Translation: CASSFGQDNEQFF.

V gene TRBV19 combines with J gene TRBJ2-2; 9 bases map to TRBD2. Germline V gene lookup returns CDR1 LNHDA and CDR2 SQIVND (reference sequence). The CDR3 spans 16 residues. The ends lost 3 bases at V and 5 bases at J; junction bases unmatched: 7. As DNA, the CDR3 is TGTGCCAGTAGTATCAATAGCGGGAGTTTGACCGGGGAGCTGTTTTTT. It specifies CASSINSGSLTGELFF.

V is TRBV7-9 and J is TRBJ1-1; D is ambiguous. The CDR3 totals 13 residues. The V end lost 5 bases, the J end lost 5 bases, and 12 bases lay between the germline ends. Germline CDR1 is SEHNR and CDR2 is FQNEAQ (reference sequence). CDR3 DNA: TGTGCCAGCAGCCTAACCCTGGGGACTGAAGCTTTCTTT. Its protein is CASSLTLGTEAFF.

This chain uses TRBV5-4 with TRBJ2-3, with D possibly matching TRBD2 (6 bases). Trimming stripped 4 bases from V and 1 base from J, with 19 bases between. CDR3 length: 17 residues. The germline V gene encodes CDR1 SGHNT and CDR2 YYREEE (reference sequence). In DNA form, the CDR3 reads TGTGCCAGCAGCCCGGGGGTCGGGGACCCTGGCACAGATACGCAGTATTTT. This gives the protein CASSPGVGDPGTDTQYF. The whole variable domain, filled in from reference TRBV5-4 and TRBJ2-3, reads ETGVTQSPTHLIKTRGQQVTLRCSSQSGHNTVSWYQQALGQGPQFIFQYYREEENGRGNFPPRFSGLQFPNYSSELNVNALELDDSALYLCASSPGVGDPGTDTQYFGPGTRLTVL.

The chain combines TRBV7-2 with TRBJ2-7; 7 nucleotides line up with TRBD2. The CDR3 loop spans 13 amino acids. Germline V gene sequence: CDR1 SGHTA, CDR2 FQGNSA. The V and J ends lost 5 bases and 1 base, in that order; junction bases with no gene match: 2. The CDR3 coding sequence is TGTGCCAGCAGCCGTAGCGGGTCCTACGAGCAGTACTTC. Its protein product is CASSRSGSYEQYF.

The sample holds a few counts of this clone. The V call is TRBV12-3 or TRBV12-4, the J call TRBJ1-3, with a tentative D call TRBD1 (5 bases). The CDR3 is 13 residues long. With 8 bases removed from V and 2 bases from J, the gap between germline ends came to 10 bases. Written as DNA, the CDR3 is TGTGCCAGCGGCGGGACTGCTGGAAACACCATATATTTT. Amino acid sequence: CASGGTAGNTIYF.

The rearrangement links TRBV27 to TRBJ1-6, with D perhaps TRBD1 (5 bases). The CDR3 spans 13 residues. The V gene's germline CDR1 is MNHEY and CDR2 SMNVEV (reference sequence). Trimming left V 6 bases short and J 6 bases short, with 9 bases between. The CDR3 nucleotides are TGTGCCAGCAGGGGACGGAGTAATTCACCCCTCCACTTT. Amino acids: CASRGRSNSPLHF.

The chain links TRBV2 to TRBJ1-5; 12 nucleotides agree with TRBD1. The CDR3 sequence is 15 residues long. Looked up from germline, CDR1 is SNHLY and CDR2 is FYNNEI. Germline trimming cut 6 bases from V and 7 bases from J; bases unmatched to any gene: 7. The CDR3 here is CASSPGTGGGQPQHF. The DNA of the CDR3 is TGTGCCAGCAGCCCCGGGACAGGGGGCGGGCAGCCCCAGCATTTT.

This chain joins TRBV4-1 and TRBJ1-1, with TRBD1 as a possible D gene (6 bases). Germline V lookup: CDR1 MGHRA, CDR2 YSYEKL. V was cut by 0 bases and J by 0 bases, with 23 bases left in between. The CDR3 has 20 residues. In nucleotides, the CDR3 is TGCGCCAGCAGCCAAGAGTCCCCCCGGGGGCTGGGCACGGTGAACACTGAAGCTTTCTTT. Its translation: CASSQESPRGLGTVNTEAFF.

V usage is TRBV2 and J usage is TRBJ1-2; a weak D match, TRBD1 (5 bases). V lost 2 bases to trimming and J lost 3 bases, with 16 bases between them. CDR1 and CDR2 from the germline V gene are SNHLY and FYNNEI. The CDR3 sequence is 16 residues long. CDR3 sequence (DNA): TGTGCCAGCAGTGAATCCTTGGACACTGGGGACTATGGCTACACCTTC. Translation: CASSESLDTGDYGYTF.

This rearrangement joins TRBV14 to TRBJ1-1; D unresolved. The CDR3 runs 15 residues. Looked up from germline, CDR1 is SGHDN and CDR2 is FVKESK. V was trimmed by 1 base and J by 4 bases, leaving 13 bases between them. CDR3 in DNA: TGTGCCAGCAGCCAAGCCGGGGAAGCGGGCACTGAAGCTTTCTTT. It is translated as CASSQAGEAGTEAFF.

The chain joins TRBV2 to TRBJ1-1; no clear D gene. The CDR3 covers 14 residues. CDR1 is SNHLY and CDR2 is FYNNEI in the germline V gene. The V end was cut by 5 bases, the J end by 2 bases, with 12 bases between. As DNA, the CDR3 is TGTGCCAGCAGTCCTGCGACACGTAACACTGAAGCTTTCTTT. Translating it yields CASSPATRNTEAFF.

The chain uses TRBV7-2 and TRBJ1-1; D possibly corresponds to TRBD1 (5 bases). This CDR3 region has 13 residues. Germline CDR1 SGHTA, CDR2 FQGNSA. Between the trimmed V and J ends, which lost 5 bases and 1 base, there was a span of 8 bases. CDR3 sequence (DNA): TGTGCCAGCAGCCCTGGGACGAACACTGAAGCTTTCTTT. It is translated as CASSPGTNTEAFF.

This chain links TRBV27 with TRBJ1-2; D remains unclear. Germline V gene sequence: CDR1 MNHEY, CDR2 SMNVEV (reference sequence). The CDR3 extends over 13 amino acids. The germline V and J ends were trimmed by 5 bases and 7 bases, with 14 bases remaining between them. For the CDR3, the DNA is TGTGCCAGCAGTCCGGTCGGCTTGGGTGGCTACACCTTC. Its protein product is CASSPVGLGGYTF.

This chain links TRBV19 with TRBJ2-1; D may be TRBD1 (6 bases). CDR1 is LNHDA, CDR2 SQIVND, per germline (reference sequence). The V end lost 7 bases, the J end lost 9 bases, and 13 bases lay between the germline ends. The CDR3 totals 12 residues. CDR3 in DNA: TGTGCCAGTAATCCCAGGGGTAGTGAGCAGTTCTTC. Its translation is CASNPRGSEQFF.

This chain connects TRBV27 to TRBJ1-5, with D maybe TRBD1 (5 bases). The CDR3 runs to 14 residues. Trimming pared 5 bases from V and 3 bases from J, leaving 11 bases between. Germline V gives CDR1 MNHEY, CDR2 SMNVEV (reference sequence). CDR3 bases: TGTGCCAGCAGTAGGGACGGCTCCAATCAGCCCCAGCATTTT. Translated: CASSRDGSNQPQHF.

This rearrangement joins TRBV15 to TRBJ2-7; D perhaps matches TRBD2 (5 bases). V lost 8 bases and J 3 bases, leaving 14 bases between the germline ends. Germline V lookup: CDR1 LNHNV, CDR2 YYDKDF (reference sequence). The CDR3 is made up of 13 amino acids. The CDR3 spells CATGRRTDYEQYF. CDR3 nucleotide sequence: TGTGCCACCGGACGGAGGACCGACTACGAGCAGTACTTC.

This sequence joins TRBV5-1 and TRBJ2-5; 8 bases match TRBD1. The CDR3 runs to 15 residues. Germline loops: CDR1 SGHRS, CDR2 YFSETQ. J lost 5 bases, V lost 0 bases, and 6 bases had no gene match. This chain's CDR3 is CASSLAGQGQETQYF. The DNA for the CDR3 is TGCGCCAGCAGCTTGGCAGGACAGGGTCAGGAGACCCAGTACTTC.

This rearrangement joins TRBV20-1 to TRBJ1-1; 11 nucleotides align to TRBD1. This CDR3 comprises 16 residues. Germline trimming cut 3 bases from V and 5 bases from J; bases unmatched to any gene: 11. CDR1 and CDR2 (germline): DFQATT, SNEGSKA (reference sequence). CDR3 sequence (DNA): TGCAGTGCTAGTCCTCGGACAGGGGGCGTCTGGACTGAAGCTTTCTTT. Encoded protein: CSASPRTGGVWTEAFF.

The gene calls are TRBV15 and TRBJ2-3; no reliable D call. CDR3 length: 14 amino acids. The V gene's germline CDR1 is LNHNV and CDR2 YYDKDF (reference sequence). V lost 5 bases, J lost 0 bases, and 9 bases lay in between. CDR3 loop: CATSPSGSTDTQYF. The CDR3 nucleotides are TGTGCCACCAGCCCCTCTGGAAGCACAGATACGCAGTATTTT.